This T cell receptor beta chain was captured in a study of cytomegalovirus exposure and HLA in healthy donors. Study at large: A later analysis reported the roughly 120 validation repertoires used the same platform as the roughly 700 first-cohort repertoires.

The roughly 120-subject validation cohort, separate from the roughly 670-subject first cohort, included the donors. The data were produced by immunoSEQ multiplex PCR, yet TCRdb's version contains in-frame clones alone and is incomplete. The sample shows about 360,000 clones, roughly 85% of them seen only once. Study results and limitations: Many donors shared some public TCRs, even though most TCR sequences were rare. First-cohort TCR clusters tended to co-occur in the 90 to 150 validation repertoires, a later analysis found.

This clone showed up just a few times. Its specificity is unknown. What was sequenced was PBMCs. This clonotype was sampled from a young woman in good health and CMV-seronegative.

CDR3 amino acids: CSVTVRGNTGELFF. CDR3 sequence (DNA): TGCAGCGTCACAGTCAGGGGAAACACCGGGGAGCTGTTTTTT. The J gene is TRBJ2-2, the V gene TRBV29-1; tentatively, D is TRBD1 (6 bases). The CDR3 loop spans 14 amino acids. Germline CDR1 and CDR2: SQVTM and ANQGSEA. Trimming left V 6 bases short and J 2 bases short, with 13 bases between.